Sequencing of this T cell receptor beta chain was carried out in a study of T cells in Graves' hyperthyroidism and ophthalmopathy. Study conclusions and caveats: Most clonotypes expanded in the thyroid (above 0.001) were also present in blood.

Exclusion criteria comprised uncontrolled infection, other autoimmune disease, pregnancy or lactation. On the basis of clinical symptoms, serum thyroxine and TRAb, thyroid ultrasound and orbital computed tomography, diagnoses were made. In germline, CDR1 is SNHLY, CDR2 FYNNEI. Trimming took 4 bases from V and 3 from J, leaving 15 bases between them. CDR3 length: 15 amino acids. It was RNA transcripts that yielded the amplified TCR beta CDR3 regions. The TCR CDR3 was amplified in a first-round RT-PCR using the HTBI primer set. TCRdb redid the calling of the multiplex PCR reads with MiXCR, one entry per CDR3 protein. The table lists approximately 640,000 distinct CDR3 sequences, about 45% of them singletons. Regarding this clonotype: Its antigen is unidentified. A much larger clonotype is one base distant, so this may be a read error.

The receptor was derived from an adult man with Graves' disease, either hyperthyroidism or ophthalmopathy (not recorded which). Sequences were obtained from peripheral blood or thyroid tissue (not recorded which). The chain is built from TRBV2 and TRBJ1-1; D may be TRBD1 (5 bases). CDR3 loop: CASSGGWGRDTEAFF. The DNA for the CDR3 is TGTGCCAGCAGTGGGGGGTGGGGAAGGGACACTGAAGCTTTCTTT.